These 11 T cell receptor beta chains originate from one sample sequenced in a study of T-cell memory formation after mild COVID-19. One entry per CDR3 protein results from TCRdb running MiXCR on the 5' RACE reads. The sample lists 100,000 to 130,000 distinct CDR3 sequences, roughly a sixth seen once, with approximately 5% in the top ten. Material for sequencing was PBMCs or a T cell subset sorted from them (not recorded which). These receptors were obtained from a man aged 18 to 29 who had mild COVID-19 (a few samples of this study predate the infection). Cell type and time point are not known.

This clonotype came up a few times. V is TRBV4-3 and J is TRBJ2-3, with D perhaps matching TRBD2 (5 bases). The CDR3 totals 16 residues. The germline V gene encodes CDR1 LGHNA and CDR2 YSLEER. The V and J ends lost 3 bases and 2 bases respectively, with 15 bases between them. CDR3 loop: CASSQTAGLITDTQYF. DNA of the CDR3: TGCGCCAGCAGCCAGACGGCAGGACTGATCACAGATACGCAGTATTTT.

This clonotype has more than one count but fewer than ten. The genes are TRBV5-1 and TRBJ1-4; D possibly corresponds to TRBD1 (5 bases). This CDR3 has 17 amino acids. Trimming left V 4 bases short and J 4 bases short, with 20 bases between. From germline, CDR1 is SGHRS and CDR2 YFSETQ. CDR3 amino acids: CASSRVAGTAGNEKLFF. For the CDR3, the DNA is TGCGCCAGCAGCCGGGTGGCGGGGACGGCCGGTAATGAAAAACTGTTTTTT.

This clonotype was detected only a few times. V usage is TRBV18 and J usage is TRBJ2-7; 7 nucleotides match TRBD1. This CDR3 is built from 14 residues. CDR1 and CDR2 (germline): KGHSH, LQKENI. Trimming took 4 bases from V and 5 from J; bases not matched to a gene: 8. The CDR3 sequence is CASSLRQGTNEQYV. CDR3 coding DNA: TGTGCCAGCTCACTCAGACAGGGTACGAACGAGCAGTACGTC.

The chain has TRBV5-5 and TRBJ2-7, with D possibly TRBD2 on 6 matching bases. Trimming shortened V by 4 bases and J by 8 bases, and 16 bases separated the two germline ends. This CDR3 is built from 13 residues. Germline V lookup: CDR1 SGHKS, CDR2 YYEKEE (reference sequence). The CDR3 spells CASSHRDSLKQYF. In DNA form, the CDR3 reads TGTGCCAGCAGCCACCGGGACTCCCTGAAGCAGTACTTC. Supplemented by reference TRBV5-5 and TRBJ2-7, the full variable domain reads DAGVTQSPTHLIKTRGQQVTLRCSPISGHKSVSWYQQVLGQGPQFIFQYYEKEERGRGNFPDRFSARQFPNYSSELNVNALLLGDSALYLCASSHRDSLKQYFGPGTRLTVT.

This clonotype has more than one count but fewer than ten. One end of the junction is discordant with germline, which a read error may explain. The chain carries TRBV29-1 and TRBJ2-2, with 8 positions matching TRBD1. Germline CDR1 and CDR2: SQVTM and ANQGSEA. The CDR3 has 15 residues. Here the CDR3 reads CSAETDRGNTGELFF. CDR3 sequence (DNA): TGCAGCGCTGAAACCGACAGGGGAAACACCGGGGAGCTGTTTTTT.

This clonotype was seen repeatedly, ten times or more. The genes are TRBV5-1 and TRBJ2-3; either TRBD1 or TRBD2 may supply D (5 bases each). CDR1 is SGHRS and CDR2 is YFSETQ in the germline V gene. This CDR3 is built from 13 residues. Trimming pared 4 bases from V and 4 bases from J, leaving 10 bases between. The CDR3 nucleotides are TGCGCCAGCAGCGGTCAGGGAGCAGATACGCAGTATTTT. Protein product: CASSGQGADTQYF.

This clonotype was picked up a small number of times. The chain uses TRBV5-1 and TRBJ2-1, with D possibly TRBD1 on 7 matching bases. The V gene lost 4 bases and the J gene lost 0 bases, with 14 bases spanning the gap. The CDR3 length is 16 residues. Per the germline V gene, CDR1 is SGHRS and CDR2 is YFSETQ. The CDR3 sequence is CASSVQGGGSYNEQFF. As DNA, the CDR3 is TGCGCCAGCAGCGTCCAGGGGGGAGGCTCCTACAATGAGCAGTTCTTC. The variable domain in full, with the rest retrieved from reference TRBV5-1 and TRBJ2-1, is KAGVTQTPRYLIKTRGQQVTLSCSPISGHRSVSWYQQTPGQGLQFLFEYFSETQRNKGNFPGRFSGRQFSNSRSEMNVSTLELGDSALYLCASSVQGGGSYNEQFFGPGTRLTVL.

The genes are TRBV15 and TRBJ2-7; D gene uncertain. Germline V gene sequence: CDR1 LNHNV, CDR2 YYDKDF (reference sequence). The CDR3 is 14 amino acids. The ends were cut back, 0 bases at V and 3 bases at J, with 9 bases in the middle. The CDR3 loop is CATSRDLVNYEQYF. Written as DNA, the CDR3 is TGTGCCACCAGCAGAGACCTAGTGAACTACGAGCAGTACTTC.

J is TRBJ2-2 and V is TRBV9, with D maybe TRBD2 (6 bases). The germline gives CDR1 SGDLS, CDR2 YYNGEE. Trimming left V 4 bases short and J 1 base short, with 14 bases between. This CDR3 spans 16 amino acids. The CDR3 reads CASSPRTNLNTGELFF. In DNA, the CDR3 is TGTGCCAGCAGCCCTCGGACTAACCTGAACACCGGGGAGCTGTTTTTT.

The chain employs TRBV9 and TRBJ2-5; TRBD2 matches at 7 bases. Germline V CDR1 and CDR2: SGDLS, YYNGEE. CDR3 size: 15 residues. V was pared by 4 bases and J by 5 bases, with 11 bases of the junction left unmatched. The CDR3 sequence: CASSPFGGSGETQYF. The CDR3 region has the DNA TGTGCCAGCAGCCCATTCGGGGGGTCGGGGGAGACCCAGTACTTC.

This chain links TRBV7-8 with TRBJ2-1; D is unclear. Trimming took 1 base from V and 5 from J, leaving 6 bases between them. Germline V gene sequence: CDR1 SGHVS, CDR2 FQNEAQ. The CDR3 runs to 13 residues. CDR3 sequence (DNA): TGTGCCAGCAGCTTAGGGGCAAACAATGAGCAGTTCTTC. Translating it yields CASSLGANNEQFF.